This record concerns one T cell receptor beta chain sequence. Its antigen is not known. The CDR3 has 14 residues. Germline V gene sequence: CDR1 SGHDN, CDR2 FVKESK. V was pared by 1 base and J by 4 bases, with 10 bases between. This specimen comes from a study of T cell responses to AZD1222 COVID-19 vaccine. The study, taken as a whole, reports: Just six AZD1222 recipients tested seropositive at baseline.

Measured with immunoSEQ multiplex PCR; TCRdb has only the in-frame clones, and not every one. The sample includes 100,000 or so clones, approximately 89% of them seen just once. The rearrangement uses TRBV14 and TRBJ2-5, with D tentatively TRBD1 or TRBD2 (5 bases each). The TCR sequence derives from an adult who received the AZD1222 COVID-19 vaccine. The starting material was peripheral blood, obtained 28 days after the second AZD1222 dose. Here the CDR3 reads CASSQGDGLETQYF. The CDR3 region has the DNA TGTGCCAGCAGCCAAGGGGACGGGTTAGAGACCCAGTACTTC.